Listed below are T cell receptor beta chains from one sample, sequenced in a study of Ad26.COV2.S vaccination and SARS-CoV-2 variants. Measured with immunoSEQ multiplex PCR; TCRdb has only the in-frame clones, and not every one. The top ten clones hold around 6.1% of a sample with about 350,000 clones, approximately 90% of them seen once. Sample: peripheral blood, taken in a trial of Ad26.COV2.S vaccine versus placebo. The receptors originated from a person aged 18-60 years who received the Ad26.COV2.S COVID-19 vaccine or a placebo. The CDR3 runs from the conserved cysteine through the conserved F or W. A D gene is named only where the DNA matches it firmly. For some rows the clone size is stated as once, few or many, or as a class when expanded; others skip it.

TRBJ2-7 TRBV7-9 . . CASSSRTDNEQYF TGTGCCAGCAGCTCGCGGACAGATAACGAGCAGTACTTC
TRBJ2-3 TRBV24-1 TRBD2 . CATSDSAGGPGDTQYF TGTGCCACCAGTGATTCAGCGGGAGGGCCCGGAGATACGCAGTATTTT
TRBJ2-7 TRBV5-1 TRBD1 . CASHRDRVSEQYF TGCGCCAGCCACCGGGACAGGGTTTCCGAGCAGTACTTC
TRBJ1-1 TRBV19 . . CASSRHATVLTEAFF TGTGCCAGTAGTCGTCACGCGACAGTACTGACTGAAGCTTTCTTT
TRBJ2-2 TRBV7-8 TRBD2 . CASSLVTSGGNTGELFF TGTGCCAGCAGCTTAGTGACTAGCGGGGGGAACACCGGGGAGCTGTTTTTT
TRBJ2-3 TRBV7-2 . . CASSRLDYGTDTQYF TGTGCCAGCAGCCGTCTGGACTATGGCACAGATACGCAGTATTTT
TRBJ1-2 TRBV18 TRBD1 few CASSQGTRQGFSGYTF TGTGCCAGCTCACAGGGAACGAGACAGGGCTTTTCCGGCTACACCTTC
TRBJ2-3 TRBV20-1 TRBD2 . CSASVPSGGGSTDTQYF TGCAGTGCTAGTGTTCCTAGCGGGGGGGGAAGCACAGATACGCAGTATTTT
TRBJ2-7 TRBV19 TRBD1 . CASRDRVTYEQYF TGTGCCAGTAGGGACAGGGTAACCTACGAGCAGTACTTC
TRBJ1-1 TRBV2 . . CASSLGGDTEAFF TGTGCCAGCAGCCTAGGGGGGGACACTGAAGCTTTCTTT
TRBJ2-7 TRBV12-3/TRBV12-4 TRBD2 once CASSLPTSGEYF TGTGCCAGCAGTTTACCAACTAGCGGCGAGTACTTC
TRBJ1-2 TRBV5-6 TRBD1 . CASSWDRGLNGYTF TGTGCCAGCAGCTGGGACAGGGGGTTGAATGGCTACACCTTC
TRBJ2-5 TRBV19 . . CASTPLDRPETQYF TGTGCCAGTACCCCACTGGACAGACCGGAGACCCAGTACTTC
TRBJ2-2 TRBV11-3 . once CASRDNPTGELFF TGTGCCAGCCGAGACAACCCCACCGGGGAGCTGTTTTTT
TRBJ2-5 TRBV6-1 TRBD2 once CASSVLTSATQETQYF TGTGCCAGCAGTGTACTGACTAGCGCAACTCAAGAGACCCAGTACTTC
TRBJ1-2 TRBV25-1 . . CASSEYGAAGSGGYTF TGTGCCAGCAGTGAATATGGGGCCGCGGGGTCCGGCGGCTACACCTTC